The 9 T cell receptor beta chains in this list originate from one sample, sequenced in a study of blood T cells in healthy people across ages. Next came a second PCR, run for about 6 to 12 cycles, which used a sample-barcoded 5' primer along with a J-beta primer mix. TCRdb processed the 5' RACE reads anew with MiXCR; each CDR3 protein has one entry. The sample lists fewer than 750,000 distinct CDR3 sequences, around half occurring once. The source material was blood. All receptors come from a man older than 75 in good health.

The chain is built from TRBV28 and TRBJ2-5, with 10 positions matching TRBD1. The end of the DNA is better explained by TRBJ2-7, so the J call may be wrong. Germline V CDR1 and CDR2: MDHEN, SYDVKM. The CDR3 covers 16 residues. CDR3 protein: CASSTPAGQGLGEQYF. As DNA, the CDR3 is TGTGCCAGCAGTACCCCGGCGGGACAGGGGTTAGGCGAGCAGTACTTC.

As to this clonotype: With a much larger clone just one base away, this may be a read error. The rearrangement links TRBV4-3 to TRBJ2-4; TRBD1 matches at 8 bases. The DNA end is more similar to TRBJ2-7, so the J call may be wrong. The germline gives CDR1 LGHNA, CDR2 YSLEER. The CDR3 extends over 15 amino acids. The CDR3 bases are TGCGCCAGCAGCCAAGGGGGTGGGACAGGCTACGAGCAGTACTTC. Amino acids: CASSQGGGTGYEQYF.

This chain links TRBV10-3 with TRBJ1-5; 9 bases are shared with TRBD1. The germline V gene encodes CDR1 ENHRY and CDR2 SYGVKD. V trimming: 2 bases; J trimming: 7 bases; junction bases outside the gene matches: 6. The CDR3 length is 15 residues. CDR3 residues: CAISEGTGLGQPQHF. Here the CDR3 DNA reads TGTGCCATCAGTGAGGGGACAGGGTTGGGCCAGCCCCAGCATTTT.

The chain has TRBV29-1 and TRBJ2-1; D is unclear. The CDR3 is made up of 11 amino acids. The V gene's germline CDR1 is SQVTM and CDR2 ANQGSEA. V lost 7 bases and J lost 5, with 9 bases in between. CDR3 sequence (DNA): TGCAGCGCATTAGAGAACAATGAGCAGTTCTTC. The encoded protein is CSALENNEQFF.

A few counts support this clonotype. The chain joins TRBV30 to TRBJ2-5; D gene unclear. The CDR3 is 11 residues long. Trimming removed 4 bases from V and 6 bases from J, with 9 bases in between. From germline, CDR1 is GTSNPN and CDR2 SVGIG (reference sequence). The CDR3 DNA sequence: TGTGCCTGGAACGGCAGAAAGACCCAGTACTTC. Translating it yields CAWNGRKTQYF.

The rearrangement uses TRBV20-1 and TRBJ1-2; D is ambiguous. Trimming pared 5 bases from V and 2 bases from J, leaving 6 bases between. The CDR3 spans 11 residues. From germline, CDR1 is DFQATT and CDR2 SNEGSKA (reference sequence). This chain's CDR3 is CSAAGNYGYTF. CDR3 DNA sequence: TGCAGTGCTGCCGGAAACTATGGCTACACCTTC.

This chain uses TRBV20-1 with TRBJ2-1; 11 positions agree with TRBD2. Germline assignment: CDR1 DFQATT and CDR2 SNEGSKA (reference sequence). After removal of 0 bases from V and 1 base from J, the junction contained 11 bases not matched to a gene. CDR3 length: 19 residues. CDR3 loop: CSARDLPGTSGVSYNEQFF. DNA for the CDR3: TGCAGTGCTAGAGATCTCCCCGGGACTAGCGGAGTATCCTACAATGAGCAGTTCTTC.

In DNA form, the CDR3 reads TGTGCCACCAGCAGATCGGAACCCTACGAGCAGTACTTC. Amino acids: CATSRSEPYEQYF. The chain carries TRBV15 and TRBJ2-7; no definite D call. V gave up 2 bases and J gave up 2 bases, with 7 bases separating them. The germline V gene encodes CDR1 LNHNV and CDR2 YYDKDF (reference sequence). The CDR3 spans 13 residues.

This clonotype appeared a single time. The chain is built from TRBV19 and TRBJ2-1; 7 bases fit TRBD1. Germline CDR1 LNHDA, CDR2 SQIVND (reference sequence). The CDR3 is made up of 14 amino acids. With 4 bases clipped from V and 5 bases from J, the junction kept 5 bases outside the gene matches. Here the CDR3 DNA reads TGTGCCAGTAGTAGGGGGACAGACAACAATGAGCAGTTCTTC. Translation: CASSRGTDNNEQFF. Filled out from reference TRBV19 and TRBJ2-1, the complete variable domain reads DGGITQSPKYLFRKEGQNVTLSCEQNLNHDAMYWYRQDPGQGLRLIYYSQIVNDFQKGDIAEGYSVSREKKESFPLTVTSAQKNPTAFYLCASSRGTDNNEQFFGPGTRLTVL.